The sequence of this T cell receptor beta chain was determined in a study of T cells in Graves' hyperthyroidism and ophthalmopathy. Study outcomes and limitations: Ophthalmopathy, which appeared later, was predicted by the model a median approximately 6 months before onset.

This clonotype has at least ten counts. Antigen specificity is unknown. Researchers took RNA transcripts and amplified the TCR beta CDR3 regions from them. TCR CDR3 underwent first-round RT-PCR with the HTBI primer set. One entry per CDR3 protein results from TCRdb running MiXCR on the multiplex PCR reads. The data hold approximately 260,000 distinct CDR3 sequences, with roughly 15% observed a single time. Hyperthyroidism in the patients, aged 18 to 65, was newly diagnosed and under 2 months in duration. This TCR derives from a woman in her forties or fifties with Graves' hyperthyroidism that later progressed to Graves' ophthalmopathy. Sequenced sample: blood.

CDR3 coding DNA: TGTGCCAGCTCACCTTCGGGACTTCGAGGGTACGAGCAGTACTTC. Its translation: CASSPSGLRGYEQYF. The genes are TRBV18 and TRBJ2-7; weak D call: TRBD2 (6 bases). The germline V gene has CDR1 KGHSH and CDR2 LQKENI. The ends were cut back, 3 bases at V and 4 bases at J, with 16 bases in the middle. The CDR3 spans 15 residues.